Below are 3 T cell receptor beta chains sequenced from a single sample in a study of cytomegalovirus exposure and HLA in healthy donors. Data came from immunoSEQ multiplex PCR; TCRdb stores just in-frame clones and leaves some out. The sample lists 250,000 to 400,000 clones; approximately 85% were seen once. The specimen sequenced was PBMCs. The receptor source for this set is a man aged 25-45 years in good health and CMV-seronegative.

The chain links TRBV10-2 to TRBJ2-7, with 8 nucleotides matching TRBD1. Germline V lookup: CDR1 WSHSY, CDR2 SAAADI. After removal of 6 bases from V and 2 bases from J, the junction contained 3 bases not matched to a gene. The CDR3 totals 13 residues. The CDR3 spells CASSEGQAYEQYF. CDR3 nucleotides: TGCGCCAGCAGCGAGGGACAGGCCTACGAGCAGTACTTC.

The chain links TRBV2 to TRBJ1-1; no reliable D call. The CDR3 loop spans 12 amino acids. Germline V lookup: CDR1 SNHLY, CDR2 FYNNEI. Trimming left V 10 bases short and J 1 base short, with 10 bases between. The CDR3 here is CATYGKNTEAFF. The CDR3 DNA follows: TGTGCCACCTACGGGAAGAACACTGAAGCTTTCTTT.

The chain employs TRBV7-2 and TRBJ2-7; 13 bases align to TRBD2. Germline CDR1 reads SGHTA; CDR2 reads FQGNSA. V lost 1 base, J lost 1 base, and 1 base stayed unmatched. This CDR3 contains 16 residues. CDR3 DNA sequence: TGTGCCAGCAGCTTAGGGACTAGCGGGGGTTCCTACGAGCAGTACTTC. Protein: CASSLGTSGGSYEQYF.